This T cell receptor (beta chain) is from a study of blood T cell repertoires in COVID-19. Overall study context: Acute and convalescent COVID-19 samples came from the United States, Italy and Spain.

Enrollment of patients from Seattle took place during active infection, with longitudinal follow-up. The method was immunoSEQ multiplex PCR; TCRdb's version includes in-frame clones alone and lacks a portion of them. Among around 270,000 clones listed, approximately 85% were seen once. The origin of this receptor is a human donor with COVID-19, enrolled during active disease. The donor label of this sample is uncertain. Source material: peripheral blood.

CDR3 bases: TGTGCCAGCAGCTGGTCCACAGGGGACACTGAAGCTTTCTTT. The encoded protein is CASSWSTGDTEAFF. The chain uses TRBV6-6 and TRBJ1-1, with 7 nucleotides matching TRBD1. The CDR3 is 14 amino acids. Germline values: CDR1 MNHNY, CDR2 SVGAGI (reference sequence). The junction had 7 bases not matched to a gene; V was cut back by 6 bases and J by 3 bases.